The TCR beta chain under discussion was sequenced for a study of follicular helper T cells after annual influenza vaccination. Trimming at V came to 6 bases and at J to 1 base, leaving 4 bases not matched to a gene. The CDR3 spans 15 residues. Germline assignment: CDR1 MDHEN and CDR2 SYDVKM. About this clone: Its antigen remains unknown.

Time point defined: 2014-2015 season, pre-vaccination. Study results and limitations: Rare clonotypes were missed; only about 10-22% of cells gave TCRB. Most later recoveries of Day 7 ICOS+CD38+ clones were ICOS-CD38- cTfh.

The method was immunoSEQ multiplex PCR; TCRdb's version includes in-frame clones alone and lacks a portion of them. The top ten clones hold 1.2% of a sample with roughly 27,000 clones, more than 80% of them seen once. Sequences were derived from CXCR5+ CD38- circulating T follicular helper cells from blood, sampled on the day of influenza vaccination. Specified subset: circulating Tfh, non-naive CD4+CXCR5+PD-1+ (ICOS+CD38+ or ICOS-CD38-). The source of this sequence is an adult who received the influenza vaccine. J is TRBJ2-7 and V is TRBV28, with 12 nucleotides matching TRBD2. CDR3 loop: CASSLTSGRSYEQYF. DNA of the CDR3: TGTGCCAGCAGCCTTACTAGCGGGAGGTCCTACGAGCAGTACTTC.